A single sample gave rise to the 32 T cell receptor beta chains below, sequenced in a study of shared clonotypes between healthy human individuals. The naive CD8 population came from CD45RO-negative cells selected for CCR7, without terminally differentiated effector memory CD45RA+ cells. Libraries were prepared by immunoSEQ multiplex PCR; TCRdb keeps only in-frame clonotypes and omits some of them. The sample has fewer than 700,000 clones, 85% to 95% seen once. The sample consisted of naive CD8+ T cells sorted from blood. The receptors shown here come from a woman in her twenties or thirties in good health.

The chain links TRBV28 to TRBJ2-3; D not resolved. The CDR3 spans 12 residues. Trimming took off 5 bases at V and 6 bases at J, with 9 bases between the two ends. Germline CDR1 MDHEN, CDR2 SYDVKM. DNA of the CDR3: TGTGCCAGCAGTCCGGTTAGGGATACGCAGTATTTT. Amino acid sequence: CASSPVRDTQYF.

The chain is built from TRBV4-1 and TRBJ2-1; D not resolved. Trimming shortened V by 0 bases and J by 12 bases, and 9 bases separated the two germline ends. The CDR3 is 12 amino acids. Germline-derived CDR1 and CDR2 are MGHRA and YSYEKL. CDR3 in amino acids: CASSQDGLTQFF. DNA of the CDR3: TGCGCCAGCAGCCAAGATGGGCTTACGCAGTTCTTC.

The CDR3 coding sequence is TGTGCCAGCAGCCAAAATATCCAGGGAGATGAGCAGTTCTTC. Its protein product is CASSQNIQGDEQFF. The chain joins TRBV27 to TRBJ2-1; D possibly uses TRBD1 or TRBD2 (5 bases each). Looked up from germline, CDR1 is MNHEY and CDR2 is SMNVEV (reference sequence). CDR3 length equals 14 residues. Trimming cost V 6 bases and J 8 bases, with 17 bases left between them.

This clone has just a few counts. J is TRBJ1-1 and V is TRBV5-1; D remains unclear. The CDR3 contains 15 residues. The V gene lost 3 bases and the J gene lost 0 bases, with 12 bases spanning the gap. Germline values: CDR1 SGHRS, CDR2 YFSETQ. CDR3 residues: CASSSDDVMNTEAFF. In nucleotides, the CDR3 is TGCGCCAGCAGCTCAGATGACGTCATGAACACTGAAGCTTTCTTT.

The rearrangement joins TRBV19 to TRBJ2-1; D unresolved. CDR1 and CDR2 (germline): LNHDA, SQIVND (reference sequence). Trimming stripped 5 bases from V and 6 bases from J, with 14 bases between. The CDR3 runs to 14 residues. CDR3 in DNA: TGTGCCAGTAGTTCTCGGACCAGGCCCAATGAGCAGTTCTTC. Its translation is CASSSRTRPNEQFF.

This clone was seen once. CDR3 sequence (DNA): TGTGCCATCAGTGATAGCGGGAGGGCGAGAGACGGGGAGCTGTTTTTT. Translated, it gives CAISDSGRARDGELFF. This chain uses TRBV10-3 with TRBJ2-2; 11 nucleotides match TRBD2. Germline V gives CDR1 ENHRY, CDR2 SYGVKD. The junction had 7 bases not matched to a gene; V was cut back by 3 bases and J by 7 bases. This CDR3 has 16 amino acids.

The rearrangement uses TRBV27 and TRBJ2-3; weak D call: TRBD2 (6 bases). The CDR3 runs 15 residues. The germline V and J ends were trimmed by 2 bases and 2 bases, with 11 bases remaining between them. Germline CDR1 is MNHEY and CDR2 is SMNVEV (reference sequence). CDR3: CASSLGGFDTDTQYF. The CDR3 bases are TGTGCCAGCAGTTTAGGGGGGTTCGACACAGATACGCAGTATTTT.

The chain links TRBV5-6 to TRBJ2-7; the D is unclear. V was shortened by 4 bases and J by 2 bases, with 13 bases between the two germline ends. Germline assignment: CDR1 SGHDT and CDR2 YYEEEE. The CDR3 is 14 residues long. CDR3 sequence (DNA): TGTGCCAGCAGCCAAGCGACCCATCCCTACGAGCAGTACTTC. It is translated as CASSQATHPYEQYF.

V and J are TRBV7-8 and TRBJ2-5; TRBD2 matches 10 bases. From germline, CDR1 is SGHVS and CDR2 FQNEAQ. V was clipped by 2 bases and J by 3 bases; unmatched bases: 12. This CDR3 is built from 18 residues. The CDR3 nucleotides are TGTGCCAGCAGCTTATTCCGGATAGGGAGCGGGAGGGAAGAGACCCAGTACTTC. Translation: CASSLFRIGSGREETQYF. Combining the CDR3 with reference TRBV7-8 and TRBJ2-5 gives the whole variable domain GAGVSQSPRYKVAKRGQDVALRCDPISGHVSLFWYQQALGQGPEFLTYFQNEAQLDKSGLPSDRFFAERPEGSVSTLKIQRTQQEDSAVYLCASSLFRIGSGREETQYFGPGTRLLVL.

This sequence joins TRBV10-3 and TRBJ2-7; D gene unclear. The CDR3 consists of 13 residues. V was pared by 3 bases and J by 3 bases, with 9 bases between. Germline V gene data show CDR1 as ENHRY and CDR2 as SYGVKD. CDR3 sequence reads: CAISDGTVYEQYF. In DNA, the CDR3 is TGTGCCATCAGTGATGGAACCGTCTACGAGCAGTACTTC.

CDR3 region: CASSIEPGKIYEQYF. CDR3 nucleotides: TGTGCCAGTAGTATAGAGCCGGGGAAGATCTACGAGCAGTACTTC. The chain is built from TRBV19 and TRBJ2-7; maybe TRBD2 (5 bases). The ends were cut back, 0 bases at V and 3 bases at J, with 12 bases in the middle. Germline V lookup: CDR1 LNHDA, CDR2 SQIVND (reference sequence). The CDR3 totals 15 residues.

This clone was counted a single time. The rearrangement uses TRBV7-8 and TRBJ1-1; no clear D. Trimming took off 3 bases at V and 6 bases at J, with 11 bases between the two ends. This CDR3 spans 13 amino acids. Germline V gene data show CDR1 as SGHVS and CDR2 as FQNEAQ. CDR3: CASSLDSAAEAFF. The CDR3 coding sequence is TGTGCCAGCAGCTTGGACTCGGCGGCTGAAGCTTTCTTT.

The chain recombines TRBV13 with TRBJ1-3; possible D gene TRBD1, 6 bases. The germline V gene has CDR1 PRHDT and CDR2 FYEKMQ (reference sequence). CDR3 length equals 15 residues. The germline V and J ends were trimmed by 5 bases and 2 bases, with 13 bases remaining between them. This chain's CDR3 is CASSRRGSPGNTIYF. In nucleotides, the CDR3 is TGTGCCAGCAGCCGAAGGGGGTCCCCTGGAAACACCATATATTTT.

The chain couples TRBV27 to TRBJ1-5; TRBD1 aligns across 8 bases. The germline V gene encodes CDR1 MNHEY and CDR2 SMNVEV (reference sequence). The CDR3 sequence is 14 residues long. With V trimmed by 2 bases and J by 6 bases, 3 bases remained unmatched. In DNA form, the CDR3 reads TGTGCCAGCAGTTTAACAGGGGGTGTTCAGCCCCAGCATTTT. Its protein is CASSLTGGVQPQHF.

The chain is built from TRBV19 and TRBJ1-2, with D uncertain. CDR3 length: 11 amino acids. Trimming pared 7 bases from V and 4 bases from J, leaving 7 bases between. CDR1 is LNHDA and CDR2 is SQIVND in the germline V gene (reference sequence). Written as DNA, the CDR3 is TGTGCCAGTACGTCAGGCTATGGCTACACCTTC. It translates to CASTSGYGYTF.

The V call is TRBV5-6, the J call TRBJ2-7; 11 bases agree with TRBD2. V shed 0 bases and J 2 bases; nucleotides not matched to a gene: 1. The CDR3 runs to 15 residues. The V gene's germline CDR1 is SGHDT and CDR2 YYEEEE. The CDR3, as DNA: TGTGCCAGCAGCTTGGGACTAGCGGGAACCTACGAGCAGTACTTC. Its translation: CASSLGLAGTYEQYF.

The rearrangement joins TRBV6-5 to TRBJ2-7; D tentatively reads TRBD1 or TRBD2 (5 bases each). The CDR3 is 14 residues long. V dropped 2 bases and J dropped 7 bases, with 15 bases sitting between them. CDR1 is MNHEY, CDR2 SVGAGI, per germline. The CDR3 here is CASSYSGGSGEQYF. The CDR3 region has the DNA TGTGCCAGCAGTTACAGTGGGGGAAGCGGTGAGCAGTACTTC.

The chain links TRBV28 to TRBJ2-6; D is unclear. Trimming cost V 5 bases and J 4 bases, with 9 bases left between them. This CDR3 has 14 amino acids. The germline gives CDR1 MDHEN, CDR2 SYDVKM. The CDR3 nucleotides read TGTGCCAGCAGTCTCTTCTCAGGGGCCAACGTCCTGACTTTC. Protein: CASSLFSGANVLTF. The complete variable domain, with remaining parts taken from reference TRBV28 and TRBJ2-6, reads DVKVTQSSRYLVKRTGEKVFLECVQDMDHENMFWYRQDPGLGLRLIYFSYDVKMKEKGDIPEGYSVSREKKERFSLILESASTNQTSMYLCASSLFSGANVLTFGAGSRLTVL.

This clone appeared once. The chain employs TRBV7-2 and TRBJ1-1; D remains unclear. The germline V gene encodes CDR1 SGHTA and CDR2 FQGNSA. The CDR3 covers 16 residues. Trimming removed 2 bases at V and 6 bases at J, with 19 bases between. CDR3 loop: CASSLPPVLGLAEAFF. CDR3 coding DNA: TGTGCCAGCAGCTTACCCCCGGTGCTCGGGTTGGCTGAAGCTTTCTTT.

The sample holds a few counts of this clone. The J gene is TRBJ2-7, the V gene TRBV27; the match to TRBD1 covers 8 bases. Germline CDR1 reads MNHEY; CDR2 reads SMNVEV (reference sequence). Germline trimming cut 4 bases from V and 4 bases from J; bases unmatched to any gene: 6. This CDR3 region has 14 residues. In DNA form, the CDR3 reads TGTGCCAGCAGTTCCAGGGGGCGGCAATACGAGCAGTACTTC. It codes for CASSSRGRQYEQYF.

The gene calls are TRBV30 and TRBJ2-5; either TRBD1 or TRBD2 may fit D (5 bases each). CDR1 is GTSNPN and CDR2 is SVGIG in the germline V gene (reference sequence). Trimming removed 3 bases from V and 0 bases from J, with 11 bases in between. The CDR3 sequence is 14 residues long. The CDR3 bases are TGTGCCTGGAGCGGGATAGGGGACCAAGAGACCCAGTACTTC. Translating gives CAWSGIGDQETQYF.

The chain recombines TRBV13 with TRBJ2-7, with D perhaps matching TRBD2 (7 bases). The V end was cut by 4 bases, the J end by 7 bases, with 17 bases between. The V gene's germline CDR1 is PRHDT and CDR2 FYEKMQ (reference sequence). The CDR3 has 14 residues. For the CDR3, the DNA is TGTGCCAGCAGCTCAGGACTAGGGGGACTGGAGCAGTACTTC. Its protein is CASSSGLGGLEQYF.

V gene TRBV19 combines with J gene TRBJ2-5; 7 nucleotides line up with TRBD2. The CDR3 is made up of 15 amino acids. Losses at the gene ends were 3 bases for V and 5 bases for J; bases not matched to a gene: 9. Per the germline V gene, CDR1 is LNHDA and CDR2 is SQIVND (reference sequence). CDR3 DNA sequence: TGTGCCAGTAGTATTGGTGGGAGGGCCGGGGAGACCCAGTACTTC. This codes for CASSIGGRAGETQYF. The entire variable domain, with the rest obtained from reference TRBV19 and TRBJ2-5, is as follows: DGGITQSPKYLFRKEGQNVTLSCEQNLNHDAMYWYRQDPGQGLRLIYYSQIVNDFQKGDIAEGYSVSREKKESFPLTVTSAQKNPTAFYLCASSIGGRAGETQYFGPGTRLLVL.

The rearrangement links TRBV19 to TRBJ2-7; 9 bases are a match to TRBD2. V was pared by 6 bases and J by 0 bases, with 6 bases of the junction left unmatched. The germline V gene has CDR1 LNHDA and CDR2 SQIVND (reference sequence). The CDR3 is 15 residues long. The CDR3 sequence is CASSTGTSTSYEQYF. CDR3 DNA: TGTGCCAGTAGCACCGGGACTAGCACCTCCTACGAGCAGTACTTC.

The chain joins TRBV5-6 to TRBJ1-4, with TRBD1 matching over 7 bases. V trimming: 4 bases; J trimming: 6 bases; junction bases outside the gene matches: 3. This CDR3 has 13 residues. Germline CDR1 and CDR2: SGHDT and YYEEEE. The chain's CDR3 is CASSTGTDEKLFF. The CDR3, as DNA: TGTGCCAGCAGCACCGGGACAGATGAAAAACTGTTTTTT.

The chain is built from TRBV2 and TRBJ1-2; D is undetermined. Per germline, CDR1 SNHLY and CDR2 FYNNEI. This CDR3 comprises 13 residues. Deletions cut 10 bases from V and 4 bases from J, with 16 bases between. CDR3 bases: TGTGCCACCGATCCAGACACCGTCTATGGCTACACCTTC. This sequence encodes CATDPDTVYGYTF. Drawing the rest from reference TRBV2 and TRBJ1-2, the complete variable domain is EPEVTQTPSHQVTQMGQEVILRCVPISNHLYFYWYRQILGQKVEFLVSFYNNEISEKSEIFDDQFSVERPDGSNFTLKIRSTKLEDSAMYFCATDPDTVYGYTFGSGTRLTVV.

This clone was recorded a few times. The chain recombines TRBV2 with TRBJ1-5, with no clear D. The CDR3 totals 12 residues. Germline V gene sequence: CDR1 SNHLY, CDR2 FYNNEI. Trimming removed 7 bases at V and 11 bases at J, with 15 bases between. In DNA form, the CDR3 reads TGTGCCAGCAAGGGCAGCCCTACTGCCCAGCATTTT. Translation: CASKGSPTAQHF.

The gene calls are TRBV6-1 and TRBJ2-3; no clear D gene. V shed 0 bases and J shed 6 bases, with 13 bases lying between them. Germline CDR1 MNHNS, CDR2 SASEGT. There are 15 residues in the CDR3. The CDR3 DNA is TGTGCCAGCAGTGAAGCCGTGACACCCCTTGATACGCAGTATTTT. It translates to CASSEAVTPLDTQYF.

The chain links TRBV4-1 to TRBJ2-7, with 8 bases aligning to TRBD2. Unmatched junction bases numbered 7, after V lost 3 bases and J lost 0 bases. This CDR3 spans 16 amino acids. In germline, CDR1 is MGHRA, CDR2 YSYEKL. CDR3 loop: CASSQGAGAYSYEQYF. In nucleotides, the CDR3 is TGCGCCAGCAGCCAGGGAGCGGGAGCGTACTCCTACGAGCAGTACTTC.

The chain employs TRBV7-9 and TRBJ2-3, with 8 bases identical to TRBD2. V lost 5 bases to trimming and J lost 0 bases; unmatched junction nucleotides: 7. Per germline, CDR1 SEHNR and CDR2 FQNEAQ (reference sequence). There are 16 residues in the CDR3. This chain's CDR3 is CASSVLAGSSTDTQYF. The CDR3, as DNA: TGTGCCAGCAGCGTATTAGCGGGGTCTAGCACAGATACGCAGTATTTT.

CDR3 residues: CASSRGTGELFF. As DNA, the CDR3 is TGCGCCAGCAGTCGGGGTACCGGGGAGCTGTTTTTT. V is TRBV5-1 and J is TRBJ2-2, with D possibly matching TRBD2 (5 bases). Trimming shortened V by 5 bases and J by 5 bases, and 7 bases separated the two germline ends. Germline CDR1 SGHRS, CDR2 YFSETQ. This CDR3 has 12 amino acids.

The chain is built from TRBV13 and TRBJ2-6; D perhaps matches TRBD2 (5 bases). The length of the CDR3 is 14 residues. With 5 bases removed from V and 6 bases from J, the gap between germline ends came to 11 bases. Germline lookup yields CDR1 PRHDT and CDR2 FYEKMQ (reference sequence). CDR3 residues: CASSPPGEANVLTF. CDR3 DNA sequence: TGTGCCAGCAGCCCCCCCGGGGAGGCCAACGTCCTGACTTTC.